This T cell receptor (beta chain) emerged from a study of blood T cell repertoires in COVID-19. In the study overall: Sources were T cells, B-cell-depleted T cells, or PBMCs; the material itself was cDNA or gDNA.

Source study methods: Estimated nucleated cell counts came from reference gene primer amplification. Sequencing used immunoSEQ multiplex PCR; TCRdb keeps in-frame clones, though not all of them. The D gene and trimming were derived from the DNA, and the V and J assignments and clone size from that table. The table shows around 220,000 clones, with roughly 84% occurring only once. This CDR3 spans 11 amino acids. Unmatched junction bases numbered 3, after V lost 4 bases and J lost 11 bases. The chain employs TRBV12-3 or TRBV12-4 and TRBJ1-2, with 8 bases fitting TRBD1. The sequenced material came from peripheral blood. The receptor was derived from a middle-aged woman with active or convalescent COVID-19. The CDR3 DNA sequence: TGTGCCAGCAGTTCACAGGGGGTGTACACCTTC. It translates to CASSSQGVYTF.